The 16 T cell receptor beta chains reported below all come from one sample, sequenced in a study of T-cell memory formation after mild COVID-19. Via MiXCR, TCRdb re-called the 5' RACE reads, giving one row per CDR3 protein. The sample has around 450,000 distinct CDR3 sequences, roughly 20% seen once. What was sequenced was PBMCs or a T cell subset sorted from them (not recorded which). The receptors derive from an adult woman who had mild COVID-19 (a few samples of this study predate the infection). Cell type and time point are not known.

V is TRBV7-9 and J is TRBJ1-1; a possible D gene is TRBD1 (6 bases). Trimming shortened V by 6 bases and J by 0 bases, and 17 bases separated the two germline ends. The CDR3 is made up of 16 amino acids. From germline, CDR1 is SEHNR and CDR2 FQNEAQ (reference sequence). The DNA of the CDR3 is TGTGCCAGCAGAGGGGGGGCAACCGGGATGAACACTGAAGCTTTCTTT. Translating gives CASRGGATGMNTEAFF. The whole variable domain, filled in from reference TRBV7-9 and TRBJ1-1, reads DTGVSQNPRHKITKRGQNVTFRCDPISEHNRLYWYRQTLGQGPEFLTYFQNEAQLEKSRLLSDRFSAERPKGSFSTLEIQRTEQGDSAMYLCASRGGATGMNTEAFFGQGTRLTVV.

V gene TRBV20-1 combines with J gene TRBJ1-2; 9 bases map to TRBD1. Germline V gives CDR1 DFQATT, CDR2 SNEGSKA (reference sequence). V was pared by 3 bases and J by 5 bases, with 4 bases of the junction left unmatched. This CDR3 region has 13 residues. CDR3 DNA sequence: TGCAGTGCTAGTGACGGACAGGGGTATGGCTACACCTTC. Translated, it gives CSASDGQGYGYTF.

The V gene is TRBV5-1, the J gene TRBJ2-7; TRBD1 agrees at 8 bases. Germline CDR1 and CDR2: SGHRS and YFSETQ. With 0 bases clipped from V and 5 bases from J, the junction kept 4 bases outside the gene matches. The CDR3 covers 14 residues. In DNA, the CDR3 is TGCGCCAGCAGCTTGGTGGCAGGGGGCCACGAGCAGTACTTC. Translated: CASSLVAGGHEQYF.

This clonotype occurred a few times. This chain links TRBV5-1 with TRBJ2-3; TRBD1 is a possible D gene (5 bases). Germline CDR1 is SGHRS and CDR2 is YFSETQ. V was cut by 1 base and J by 1 base, with 13 bases left in between. The CDR3 is 16 residues long. The DNA for the CDR3 is TGCGCCAGCAGCTTGAACAGGTTATATGGCACAGATACGCAGTATTTT. This sequence encodes CASSLNRLYGTDTQYF.

This clonotype has only a few counts. The chain couples TRBV5-1 to TRBJ2-3; 8 bases line up with TRBD2. Germline CDR1 SGHRS, CDR2 YFSETQ. This CDR3 is 16 amino acids long. J gave up 6 bases and V 4 bases, and 13 bases lay outside the gene matches. The CDR3, as DNA: TGCGCCAGCAGCGTCGTGGCGGGAGGAAGGATGGATACGCAGTATTTT. Protein product: CASSVVAGGRMDTQYF.

This clonotype was seen more than once but under ten times. This rearrangement joins TRBV27 to TRBJ1-1; a possible D gene is TRBD1 (6 bases). Germline V lookup: CDR1 MNHEY, CDR2 SMNVEV (reference sequence). The germline V and J ends were trimmed by 4 bases and 4 bases, with 16 bases remaining between them. This CDR3 has 15 residues. CDR3 nucleotides: TGTGCCAGCAGTTGGCCGGGACAAGGACGCACTGAAGCTTTCTTT. Its translation is CASSWPGQGRTEAFF.

This chain joins TRBV7-9 and TRBJ2-1, with 9 positions matching TRBD2. The CDR3 sequence is 18 residues long. V lost 5 bases to trimming and J lost 5 bases; unmatched junction nucleotides: 16. In germline, CDR1 is SEHNR, CDR2 FQNEAQ (reference sequence). The CDR3 nucleotides read TGTGCCAGCAGCGCCAGGACTATTGCGGGAGGGCCGCACAATGAGCAGTTCTTC. Residues: CASSARTIAGGPHNEQFF.

The chain joins TRBV5-1 to TRBJ2-3, with a weak D call TRBD2 (5 bases). Germline CDR1 is SGHRS and CDR2 is YFSETQ. Trimming removed 2 bases from V and 2 bases from J, with 12 bases in between. This CDR3 contains 15 residues. CDR3 in DNA: TGCGCCAGCAGCTTAGACTCGACTAACACAGATACGCAGTATTTT. Its translation is CASSLDSTNTDTQYF.

This clonotype was seen more than once but under ten times. The chain has TRBV5-5 and TRBJ1-6; a weak D match, TRBD1 (5 bases). This CDR3 spans 12 amino acids. V gave up 0 bases and J gave up 14 bases, with 9 bases separating them. The germline CDR1 and CDR2 sequences are SGHKS and YYEKEE (reference sequence). The CDR3: CASSLGGAALHF. CDR3 nucleotides: TGTGCCAGCAGCTTGGGGGGCGCGGCCCTCCACTTT.

The chain joins TRBV7-2 to TRBJ2-1; 15 bases fit TRBD2. After removal of 6 bases from V and 4 bases from J, the junction contained 10 bases not matched to a gene. This CDR3 spans 18 amino acids. Germline CDR1 SGHTA, CDR2 FQGNSA. CDR3 in DNA: TGTGCCAGCAGAGGACTAGCGGGAGGGGGGACCAGGTACAATGAGCAGTTCTTC. Residues: CASRGLAGGGTRYNEQFF.

This clonotype occurred a few times. The chain is built from TRBV29-1 and TRBJ2-2; D could derive from TRBD1 or TRBD2 (5 bases each). The germline V and J ends were trimmed by 5 bases and 1 base, with 14 bases remaining between them. The CDR3 length is 15 residues. Germline CDR1 reads SQVTM; CDR2 reads ANQGSEA. The CDR3 coding sequence is TGCAGCGTTCTTCGGGGCAGTTTGAACACCGGGGAGCTGTTTTTT. Translating it yields CSVLRGSLNTGELFF.

The rearrangement uses TRBV7-3 and TRBJ2-7; D uncertain. This CDR3 is 14 amino acids long. CDR1 and CDR2 from the germline V gene are SGHTA and FQGTGA. V was clipped by 1 base and J by 0 bases, with 7 bases between them. CDR3 coding DNA: TGTGCCAGCAGCTTAAGCGCCAACTCCTACGAGCAGTACTTC. Residues: CASSLSANSYEQYF.

J is TRBJ2-4 and V is TRBV29-1, with D possibly called TRBD1 or TRBD2 (5 bases each). This CDR3 is built from 14 residues. The ends were cut back, 5 bases at V and 8 bases at J, with 19 bases in the middle. In germline, CDR1 is SQVTM, CDR2 ANQGSEA. This CDR3 reads CSVSQGYSGYIQYF. CDR3 coding DNA: TGCAGCGTTTCCCAGGGATACTCGGGATACATTCAGTACTTC.

The CDR3 DNA is TGTGCCAGCAGTTTACACGGCAGGGCCCCCGGGGACACTGAAGCTTTCTTT. Protein sequence: CASSLHGRAPGDTEAFF. This chain connects TRBV12-3 or TRBV12-4 to TRBJ1-1; TRBD1 is a possible D gene (5 bases). Deletions cut 2 bases from V and 3 bases from J, with 19 bases between. The CDR3 consists of 17 residues.

This clonotype was recorded a few times. This chain links TRBV12-3 or TRBV12-4 with TRBJ2-7; TRBD2 is a possible D gene (6 bases). Between the trimmed V and J ends, which lost 8 bases and 3 bases, there was a span of 23 bases. CDR3 size: 16 residues. As DNA, the CDR3 is TGTGCCAGCGGCCGGCGGGGCTCGACCCCGCACTACGAGCAGTACTTC. This encodes CASGRRGSTPHYEQYF.

V and J are TRBV6-1 and TRBJ2-1; 7 bases match TRBD1. The CDR3 totals 13 residues. J lost 12 bases, V lost 7 bases, and 12 bases had no gene match. The germline V gene encodes CDR1 MNHNS and CDR2 SASEGT. The CDR3 reads CASNPGTVSTQFF. In DNA, the CDR3 is TGTGCCAGCAACCCCGGGACAGTTTCGACGCAGTTCTTC.